Presented here are 24 T cell receptor beta chains from one specimen sequenced in a study of cytomegalovirus exposure and HLA in healthy donors. With 60 Vbeta and 13 Jbeta primers, the PCR was carried out. Sequencing used immunoSEQ multiplex PCR; TCRdb keeps in-frame clones, though not all of them. The sample lists 140,000 or so clones, 80% occurring once. Sequenced sample: PBMCs. The receptors stem from a man between 40 and 49 years old in good health and CMV-seronegative.

The chain joins TRBV19 to TRBJ1-2; 7 nucleotides agree with TRBD1. V gave up 1 base and J gave up 7 bases; unmatched junction bases: 9. The germline gives CDR1 LNHDA, CDR2 SQIVND (reference sequence). The CDR3 covers 15 residues. The CDR3 nucleotides read TGTGCCAGTAGTATAGCCCCAACAGGGGCAGGTGGCTACACCTTC. It encodes CASSIAPTGAGGYTF.

The chain recombines TRBV4-1 with TRBJ2-1; TRBD2 might be the D (5 bases). This CDR3 region has 17 residues. Per the germline V gene, CDR1 is MGHRA and CDR2 is YSYEKL. Trimming removed 2 bases at V and 2 bases at J, with 16 bases between. The CDR3 DNA reads TGCGCCAGCAGCCAATTCCAGGAGGCTACGGCCTACAATGAGCAGTTCTTC. Protein sequence: CASSQFQEATAYNEQFF.

This chain uses TRBV12-5 with TRBJ1-2; D perhaps matches TRBD1 (5 bases). This CDR3 has 13 amino acids. The germline gives CDR1 LGHNT, CDR2 FRNRAP. V was clipped by 6 bases and J by 4 bases, with 12 bases between them. CDR3 bases: TGTGCTAGTGGCCCGGGGGTTAGCTATGGCTACACCTTC. It yields the protein CASGPGVSYGYTF.

This rearrangement joins TRBV29-1 to TRBJ2-7; possible D gene TRBD2, 7 bases. CDR1 is SQVTM and CDR2 is ANQGSEA in the germline V gene. The CDR3 loop spans 14 amino acids. V lost 6 bases, J lost 0 bases, and 15 bases lay in between. This CDR3 is CSVAGATSSYEQYF. The CDR3 DNA reads TGCAGCGTGGCGGGGGCCACAAGCTCCTACGAGCAGTACTTC.

The chain couples TRBV6-5 to TRBJ2-7; the D gene is possibly TRBD2 (6 bases). The V end lost 6 bases, the J end lost 0 bases, and 15 bases lay between the germline ends. CDR3 length: 15 amino acids. Germline V lookup: CDR1 MNHEY, CDR2 SVGAGI. The CDR3 is CASSRSGVSSYEQYF. The DNA for the CDR3 is TGTGCCAGCAGCCGCTCGGGGGTGAGCTCCTACGAGCAGTACTTC.

This clone occurred once. The chain links TRBV25-1 to TRBJ1-6; no firm D call. The CDR3 is made up of 16 amino acids. Germline V lookup: CDR1 MGHDK, CDR2 SYGVNS. Trimming shortened V by 3 bases and J by 0 bases, and 9 bases separated the two germline ends. This chain's CDR3 is CASSDYGVSYNSPLHF. The CDR3 DNA sequence: TGTGCCAGCAGTGATTACGGGGTCTCCTATAATTCACCCCTCCACTTT. Combining the CDR3 with reference TRBV25-1 and TRBJ1-6 gives the whole variable domain EADIYQTPRYLVIGTGKKITLECSQTMGHDKMYWYQQDPGMELHLIHYSYGVNSTEKGDLSSESTVSRIRTEHFPLTLESARPSHTSQYLCASSDYGVSYNSPLHFGNGTRLTVT.

The V call is TRBV6-1, the J call TRBJ1-5; weak D call: TRBD1 (5 bases). V lost 6 bases to trimming and J lost 6 bases, with 12 bases between them. This CDR3 spans 13 amino acids. Germline assignment: CDR1 MNHNS and CDR2 SASEGT. CDR3 bases: TGTGCCAGCAGCGGGGGGTCGGTTCAGCCCCAGCATTTT. Its protein is CASSGGSVQPQHF.

The rearrangement links TRBV6-1 to TRBJ1-2; 12 bases are shared with TRBD1. With V trimmed by 7 bases and J by 8 bases, 8 bases remained unmatched. CDR1 and CDR2 from the germline V gene are MNHNS and SASEGT. This CDR3 has 14 amino acids. The CDR3 DNA reads TGTGCCAGCACTTCGGGACAGGGGGCTTGGGGCTACACCTTC. Its protein is CASTSGQGAWGYTF.

V usage is TRBV11-3 and J usage is TRBJ2-3; D gene uncertain. The CDR3 spans 14 residues. The germline V gene encodes CDR1 SGHNT and CDR2 YENEEA. V lost 1 base, J lost 0 bases, and 5 bases lay in between. CDR3: CASSLGASTDTQYF. The CDR3 coding sequence is TGTGCCAGCAGCTTAGGGGCTAGCACAGATACGCAGTATTTT.

The chain couples TRBV6-1 to TRBJ2-3; no reliable D call. V shed 5 bases and J shed 3 bases, with 12 bases lying between them. The length of the CDR3 is 14 residues. Per germline, CDR1 MNHNS and CDR2 SASEGT. In DNA form, the CDR3 reads TGTGCCAGCAGTCCAAAGACTGGAACAGATACGCAGTATTTT. This encodes CASSPKTGTDTQYF.

The V gene is TRBV30, the J gene TRBJ2-2; 7 positions agree with TRBD1. Germline values: CDR1 GTSNPN, CDR2 SVGIG (reference sequence). Trimming removed 5 bases from V and 5 bases from J; junction bases left unmatched: 2. CDR3 length equals 12 residues. This CDR3 reads CAWGQETGELFF. As DNA, the CDR3 is TGTGCCTGGGGACAGGAAACCGGGGAGCTGTTTTTT.

The chain has TRBV7-9 and TRBJ2-5, with 9 bases lining up with TRBD2. This CDR3 region has 15 residues. Trimming at V came to 5 bases and at J to 5 bases, leaving 9 bases not matched to a gene. CDR1 and CDR2 from the germline V gene are SEHNR and FQNEAQ (reference sequence). Here the CDR3 reads CASSRRAGGSETQYF. The CDR3 bases are TGTGCCAGCAGCCGCCGGGCGGGGGGGTCTGAGACCCAGTACTTC.

This chain links TRBV5-6 with TRBJ2-2; D is unclear. Trimming shortened V by 2 bases and J by 3 bases, and 8 bases separated the two germline ends. This CDR3 has 14 amino acids. Germline CDR1 reads SGHDT; CDR2 reads YYEEEE. Written as DNA, the CDR3 is TGTGCCAGCAGCTTCAACAGAGACACCGGGGAGCTGTTTTTT. This translates into CASSFNRDTGELFF.

V usage is TRBV2 and J usage is TRBJ2-7; D perhaps matches TRBD1 (8 bases). The CDR3 sequence is 15 residues long. From germline, CDR1 is SNHLY and CDR2 FYNNEI. Trimming took off 6 bases at V and 0 bases at J, with 15 bases between the two ends. The CDR3 DNA reads TGTGCCAGCAGGAGGGGGGGACAGGACTCCTACGAGCAGTACTTC. Its translation is CASRRGGQDSYEQYF. The full variable domain, its missing parts supplied by reference TRBV2 and TRBJ2-7, is EPEVTQTPSHQVTQMGQEVILRCVPISNHLYFYWYRQILGQKVEFLVSFYNNEISEKSEIFDDQFSVERPDGSNFTLKIRSTKLEDSAMYFCASRRGGQDSYEQYFGPGTRLTVT.

This clone was picked up a small number of times. CDR3 residues: CASSLRMTGLSTDTQYF. Here the CDR3 DNA reads TGTGCCAGCAGCTTACGTATGACAGGACTTAGCACAGATACGCAGTATTTT. V and J are TRBV7-2 and TRBJ2-3, with a weak D call TRBD1 (6 bases). Germline lookup yields CDR1 SGHTA and CDR2 FQGNSA. The CDR3 has 17 residues. V gave up 2 bases and J gave up 0 bases, with 15 bases separating them.

The J gene is TRBJ2-3, the V gene TRBV12-5; TRBD1 is a possible D gene (6 bases). This CDR3 has 17 amino acids. Trimming cost V 1 base and J 0 bases, with 14 bases left between them. Looked up from germline, CDR1 is LGHNT and CDR2 is FRNRAP. The CDR3 nucleotides read TGTGCTAGTGGTTTGGGCCTCGGGACAATAAGCACAGATACGCAGTATTTT. The encoded protein is CASGLGLGTISTDTQYF.

The chain couples TRBV25-1 to TRBJ1-6; D possibly corresponds to TRBD1 (5 bases). The V gene's germline CDR1 is MGHDK and CDR2 SYGVNS. This CDR3 is 11 amino acids long. V was trimmed by 6 bases and J by 16 bases, leaving 13 bases between them. The CDR3 spells CASRNGGSLHF. CDR3 sequence (DNA): TGTGCCAGCAGAAACGGGGGGAGTCTCCACTTT.

This chain links TRBV30 with TRBJ2-2; 7 bases are a match to TRBD2. Looked up from germline, CDR1 is GTSNPN and CDR2 is SVGIG (reference sequence). Trimming at V came to 3 bases and at J to 3 bases, leaving 1 base not matched to a gene. This CDR3 spans 13 amino acids. This CDR3 is CAWRGGYTGELFF. CDR3 nucleotide sequence: TGTGCCTGGAGGGGGGGGTACACCGGGGAGCTGTTTTTT.

The chain combines TRBV28 with TRBJ1-4, with a weak D call TRBD1 (6 bases). Germline CDR1 is MDHEN and CDR2 is SYDVKM. V lost 8 bases and J 7 bases, leaving 17 bases between the germline ends. The CDR3 runs 14 residues. The CDR3, as DNA: TGTGCCAGCCTAGGAAGGGGGGGAGGTGAAAAACTGTTTTTT. Its protein product is CASLGRGGGEKLFF.

The V call is TRBV11-2, the J call TRBJ2-1, with TRBD1 identical over 8 bases. CDR1 and CDR2 from the germline V gene are SGHAT and FQNNGV. The CDR3 is 12 residues long. V dropped 1 base and J dropped 15; count of bases not matched to a gene: 5. The CDR3 protein is CASSLGGTGRFF. The CDR3 DNA sequence: TGTGCCAGCAGCTTAGGGGGGACAGGCCGGTTCTTC. Together with reference TRBV11-2 and TRBJ2-1, the CDR3 gives the full variable domain: EAGVAQSPRYKIIEKRQSVAFWCNPISGHATLYWYQQILGQGPKLLIQFQNNGVVDDSQLPKDRFSAERLKGVDSTLKIQPAKLEDSAVYLCASSLGGTGRFFGPGTRLTVL.

V gene TRBV28 combines with J gene TRBJ1-1; no definite D call. This CDR3 is built from 13 residues. V shed 7 bases and J shed 0 bases, with 9 bases lying between them. Germline CDR1 reads MDHEN; CDR2 reads SYDVKM. In DNA, the CDR3 is TGTGCCAGCACAACAGACATGAACACTGAAGCTTTCTTT. Residues: CASTTDMNTEAFF.

This chain joins TRBV6-4 and TRBJ2-1; a possible D gene is TRBD1 (7 bases). The V and J ends lost 5 bases and 9 bases respectively, with 23 bases between them. The germline V gene has CDR1 MRHNA and CDR2 SNTAGT. CDR3 length: 16 residues. The CDR3 DNA is TGTGCCAGCAGTCCCACAGGGGAGGTTTCGGGTGGTGAGCAGTTCTTC. Encoded protein: CASSPTGEVSGGEQFF.

V and J are TRBV5-1 and TRBJ1-1; TRBD1 might be the D (5 bases). Trimming pared 0 bases from V and 4 bases from J, leaving 19 bases between. CDR3 size: 17 residues. Germline V lookup: CDR1 SGHRS, CDR2 YFSETQ. The CDR3 sequence: CASSLAGAQGGSTEAFF. The CDR3 DNA reads as TGCGCCAGCAGCTTGGCCGGTGCTCAGGGTGGTAGCACTGAAGCTTTCTTT.

The chain couples TRBV11-2 to TRBJ2-5, with TRBD1 matching 10 bases. The CDR3 is made up of 15 amino acids. Germline lookup yields CDR1 SGHAT and CDR2 FQNNGV. Unmatched junction bases numbered 5, after V lost 2 bases and J lost 5 bases. CDR3 residues: CASSLRDRGSETQYF. For the CDR3, the DNA is TGTGCCAGCAGCTTAAGGGACAGGGGAAGCGAGACCCAGTACTTC.